One sample yielded the 21 T cell receptor beta chains listed below, sequenced in a study of blood T cell repertoires in COVID-19. The assay was immunoSEQ multiplex PCR, and TCRdb's table has in-frame clones only and misses some. Of around 60,000 clones in the sample, 85% to 90% were seen once. The sequenced material came from peripheral blood. These receptors all stem from a woman aged 60-75 years with COVID-19, enrolled during active disease.

The chain links TRBV27 to TRBJ2-7; no clear D gene. V shed 2 bases and J shed 3 bases, with 11 bases lying between them. Per germline, CDR1 MNHEY and CDR2 SMNVEV (reference sequence). CDR3 length: 14 amino acids. The CDR3 here is CASSLGPVRYEQYF. The CDR3 DNA is TGTGCCAGCAGTTTAGGCCCCGTCCGCTACGAGCAGTACTTC.

This sequence joins TRBV4-2 and TRBJ1-2; D not resolved. The CDR3 sequence is 19 residues long. The ends were cut back, 2 bases at V and 4 bases at J, with 26 bases in the middle. Germline values: CDR1 LGHNA, CDR2 YNFKEQ. The CDR3: CASSQTHDIGLGSSYGYTF. CDR3 DNA: TGTGCCAGCAGCCAAACCCATGACATCGGATTGGGCAGTTCCTATGGCTACACCTTC.

This clone was found once. The V and J genes are TRBV9 and TRBJ2-1; 10 bases are a match to TRBD2. CDR1 is SGDLS, CDR2 YYNGEE, per germline. The V segment lost 0 bases and the J segment 7 bases; nucleotides outside the gene matches: 10. This CDR3 is 17 amino acids long. The CDR3 protein is CASSVAGASGSINEQFF. In DNA form, the CDR3 reads TGTGCCAGCAGCGTAGCTGGTGCTAGCGGGAGTATTAATGAGCAGTTCTTC.

V gene TRBV5-6 combines with J gene TRBJ2-5, with 10 positions matching TRBD2. The CDR3 is 18 amino acids. Trimming at V came to 3 bases and at J to 5 bases, leaving 16 bases not matched to a gene. Looked up from germline, CDR1 is SGHDT and CDR2 is YYEEEE. The CDR3 region is CASSSLERSGRASETQYF. The CDR3 DNA follows: TGTGCCAGCAGCTCGCTTGAGAGGAGCGGGAGGGCCTCGGAGACCCAGTACTTC.

The V and J genes are TRBV18 and TRBJ2-7, with TRBD1 matching over 7 bases. The CDR3 has 13 amino acids. The V gene's germline CDR1 is KGHSH and CDR2 LQKENI. Trimming took 4 bases from V and 3 from J; bases not matched to a gene: 3. The CDR3 protein is CASSLDRDYEQYF. CDR3 sequence (DNA): TGTGCCAGCTCACTTGACAGGGACTACGAGCAGTACTTC.

The rearrangement links TRBV5-1 to TRBJ2-7; D is possibly TRBD1 (8 bases). CDR3 size: 15 residues. CDR1 is SGHRS, CDR2 YFSETQ, per germline. The V end lost 2 bases, the J end lost 1 base, and 13 bases lay between the germline ends. This CDR3 is CASSLGQGGSYEQYF. Written as DNA, the CDR3 is TGCGCCAGCAGCTTAGGACAGGGAGGGTCCTACGAGCAGTACTTC.

This chain uses TRBV7-2 with TRBJ2-1, with 7 bases aligning to TRBD1. Germline CDR1 reads SGHTA; CDR2 reads FQGNSA. Trimming at V came to 0 bases and at J to 2 bases, leaving 1 base not matched to a gene. The CDR3 runs to 15 residues. The CDR3, as DNA: TGTGCCAGCAGCTTAGCGGACAGGACCTACAATGAGCAGTTCTTC. Residues: CASSLADRTYNEQFF.

This clone has just one count. The gene calls are TRBV28 and TRBJ1-2; D perhaps matches TRBD1 (5 bases). The CDR3 consists of 15 residues. Deletions cut 2 bases from V and 4 bases from J, with 14 bases between. Germline CDR1 reads MDHEN; CDR2 reads SYDVKM. The CDR3 sequence is CASSLGAANFYGYTF. The DNA of the CDR3 is TGTGCCAGCAGTTTAGGGGCAGCCAACTTCTATGGCTACACCTTC.

The genes are TRBV15 and TRBJ2-3; TRBD2 might be the D (6 bases). Between the trimmed V and J ends, which lost 6 bases and 2 bases, there was a span of 15 bases. CDR3 length equals 15 residues. The germline V gene has CDR1 LNHNV and CDR2 YYDKDF (reference sequence). The CDR3: CATSSARGFTDTQYF. The CDR3 nucleotides read TGTGCCACCAGTAGCGCGCGGGGCTTCACAGATACGCAGTATTTT.

The chain couples TRBV27 to TRBJ2-1, with 8 bases lining up with TRBD1. Germline CDR1 reads MNHEY; CDR2 reads SMNVEV (reference sequence). With V trimmed by 6 bases and J by 2 bases, 6 bases remained unmatched. The CDR3 totals 15 residues. In DNA, the CDR3 is TGTGCCAGCAGGCCGGGACAGGTAACCTACAATGAGCAGTTCTTC. It is translated as CASRPGQVTYNEQFF.

The chain combines TRBV28 with TRBJ1-6, with D unresolved. The CDR3 runs to 14 residues. Germline loops: CDR1 MDHEN, CDR2 SYDVKM. V lost 10 bases and J lost 7, with 17 bases in between. CDR3 sequence (DNA): TGTGCCACCCGGCCGGGGTCGGGAAATTCACCCCTCCACTTT. Protein sequence: CATRPGSGNSPLHF.

The chain employs TRBV6-6 and TRBJ2-2; the match to TRBD2 covers 13 bases. V shed 5 bases, J shed 4 bases, and the junction held 10 bases outside the gene matches. CDR1 is MNHNY and CDR2 is SVGAGI in the germline V gene (reference sequence). This CDR3 comprises 18 residues. As DNA, the CDR3 is TGTGCCAGCAGTCAAACAAGGACTAGCGGGAGTCCCACCGGGGAGCTGTTTTTT. Protein: CASSQTRTSGSPTGELFF.

The rearrangement uses TRBV6-2 or TRBV6-3 and TRBJ1-2, with a possible D match to TRBD1 (5 bases). V was pared by 3 bases and J by 5 bases, with 13 bases between. The CDR3 sequence is 14 residues long. Germline assignment: CDR1 MNHEY and CDR2 SVGEGT. The CDR3 protein is CASSYKGRWYGYTF. In DNA, the CDR3 is TGTGCCAGCAGTTATAAGGGGCGATGGTATGGCTACACCTTC.

This rearrangement joins TRBV4-3 to TRBJ2-7; 12 bases align to TRBD2. V was pared by 0 bases and J by 1 base, with 7 bases of the junction left unmatched. Germline CDR1 is LGHNA and CDR2 is YSLEER. The CDR3 totals 18 residues. DNA for the CDR3: TGCGCCAGCAGCCAAGACCACCTCGGACTAGCGGGGTCCTACGAGCAGTACTTC. Translated: CASSQDHLGLAGSYEQYF.

In this sample, this clone turned up a few times. V and J are TRBV4-2 and TRBJ1-5, with 8 positions matching TRBD1. Unmatched junction bases numbered 7, after V lost 4 bases and J lost 5 bases. CDR1 is LGHNA, CDR2 YNFKEQ, per germline. The CDR3 totals 15 residues. The CDR3 sequence: CASSRAQGADQPQHF. The CDR3 bases are TGTGCCAGCAGCCGAGCCCAGGGGGCGGATCAGCCCCAGCATTTT.

The V call is TRBV6-1, the J call TRBJ2-3; D is possibly TRBD1 (5 bases). The germline gives CDR1 MNHNS, CDR2 SASEGT. The CDR3 covers 14 residues. The V end lost 0 bases, the J end lost 4 bases, and 8 bases lay between the germline ends. CDR3 loop: CASSEAQGADTQYF. CDR3 nucleotide sequence: TGTGCCAGCAGTGAAGCGCAGGGTGCAGATACGCAGTATTTT.

The chain combines TRBV24-1 with TRBJ2-1; D may be TRBD1 (6 bases). CDR1 is KGHDR and CDR2 is SFDVKD in the germline V gene. V lost 0 bases and J lost 5, with 13 bases in between. The CDR3 is made up of 16 amino acids. CDR3 protein: CATSDLGRGKNNEQFF. DNA of the CDR3: TGTGCCACCAGTGATTTGGGCAGGGGTAAAAACAATGAGCAGTTCTTC.

The CDR3 DNA is TGTGCCAGCAGCAGGGGGCGCGTAGGTGAAAAACTGTTTTTT. Encoded protein: CASSRGRVGEKLFF. The J gene is TRBJ1-4, the V gene TRBV6-5; 8 nucleotides align to TRBD1. The CDR3 spans 14 residues. CDR1 is MNHEY and CDR2 is SVGAGI in the germline V gene. The J segment lost 7 bases and the V segment lost 6 bases, leaving 7 bases of the junction unmatched.

The chain carries TRBV6-5 and TRBJ1-1; 9 bases fit TRBD1. V shed 6 bases, J shed 6 bases, and the junction held 5 bases outside the gene matches. The CDR3 extends over 13 amino acids. CDR1 MNHEY and CDR2 SVGAGI come from the germline V gene. CDR3 residues: CASRGTGLPEAFF. DNA of the CDR3: TGTGCCAGCAGGGGGACAGGGCTGCCTGAAGCTTTCTTT.

The chain couples TRBV6-4 to TRBJ1-6; 8 nucleotides match TRBD1. Trimming cost V 3 bases and J 6 bases; bases outside gene matches: 4. CDR3 size: 15 residues. Germline CDR1 MRHNA, CDR2 SNTAGT. The CDR3 reads CASSESGQGNSPLHF. CDR3 DNA sequence: TGTGCCAGCAGTGAATCAGGACAGGGTAATTCACCCCTCCACTTT.

The J gene is TRBJ2-4, the V gene TRBV10-3; 8 nucleotides line up with TRBD2. Germline V gene sequence: CDR1 ENHRY, CDR2 SYGVKD. This CDR3 contains 18 residues. V shed 0 bases and J 2 bases; nucleotides not matched to a gene: 9. Here the CDR3 reads CAISESGLAGTSKNIQYF. In DNA form, the CDR3 reads TGTGCCATCAGTGAGTCCGGGTTAGCGGGAACCTCCAAAAACATTCAGTACTTC.